The source of this T cell receptor beta chain is a study of cytomegalovirus exposure and HLA in healthy donors. As concerns this clone: Its antigen is still unknown.

J lost 9 bases, V lost 7 bases, and 13 bases had no gene match. Germline CDR1 reads SNHLY; CDR2 reads FYNNEI. This CDR3 spans 15 amino acids. Findings and limits, study-wide: An Asian-associated ancestry cluster reportedly showed fewer N-insertions than the approximately 600-donor mean in a later analysis. TCR association rates varied by HLA locus in a later analysis, with DRB1 highest and HLA-C lowest. As a later analysis showed, a missense DCLRE1C variant was linked to trimming of TCR beta V- and J-genes. Researchers reported in a later analysis that common viral pathogens appeared linked to several top clusters.

A multiplex PCR was run with 60 Vbeta primers and 13 Jbeta primers. Assay: immunoSEQ multiplex PCR; the TCRdb copy retains only in-frame clones and omits some. Of about 200,000 clones listed, approximately 86% are singletons. The origin of this receptor is a woman in her 30s in good health and CMV-seronegative. Sequencing used PBMCs. This chain joins TRBV2 and TRBJ2-1; 9 positions agree with TRBD2. CDR3 coding DNA: TGTGCCAGCATCGTGAGGGGCGGGAGGGCCTTTGAGCAGTTCTTC. Protein: CASIVRGGRAFEQFF. Full variable domain (remainder filled in from reference TRBV2 and TRBJ2-1): EPEVTQTPSHQVTQMGQEVILRCVPISNHLYFYWYRQILGQKVEFLVSFYNNEISEKSEIFDDQFSVERPDGSNFTLKIRSTKLEDSAMYFCASIVRGGRAFEQFFGPGTRLTVL.